These 16 T cell receptor beta chains originate from one sample sequenced in a study of molecular identifiers for immune sequencing clone quantification. TCRdb re-analysed the PCR reads in MiXCR, keeping a single row per CDR3 protein. The table records 400,000 to 600,000 distinct CDR3 sequences, roughly a fifth of them present only once. Material for sequencing was naive CD8+ T cells from blood, with Jurkat cell RNA spiked in. The subset is: FACS-sorted CD8+CD4-CCR7+CD45RA+ naive T cells. The origin of the receptors is a human donor in good health. Some libraries in this study had Jurkat cell RNA spiked in.

This clonotype was picked up many times. The chain joins TRBV6-6 to TRBJ1-5; possibly TRBD1 for D (5 bases). The CDR3 contains 13 residues. The germline CDR1 and CDR2 sequences are MNHNY and SVGAGI (reference sequence). V shed 7 bases and J shed 3 bases, with 10 bases lying between them. The CDR3 loop reads CASTGRDNQPQHF. CDR3 nucleotides: TGTGCCAGCACAGGGCGGGACAATCAGCCCCAGCATTTT.

Remarks on this clonotype: A clone one base away is much larger, so this may be a read error. V is TRBV5-6 and J is TRBJ1-1, with D unresolved. This CDR3 comprises 14 residues. The V gene's germline CDR1 is SGHDT and CDR2 YYEEEE. The CDR3 loop reads CASSFGRMNAEAFF. The CDR3 DNA reads as TGTGCCAGCAGCTTTGGACGGATGAACGCTGAAGCTTTCTTT.

Remarks on this clonotype: One junction end does not reproduce the germline sequence, and a read error may be involved. The chain carries TRBV27 and TRBJ2-7; TRBD1 matches at 8 bases. This CDR3 is built from 16 residues. Germline V gives CDR1 MNHEY, CDR2 SMNVEV (reference sequence). The CDR3, as DNA: TGTGCCAGCAGTCTACTATTGAGGACAGGGACGTACGAGCGGTACTTC. Protein sequence: CASSLLLRTGTYERYF.

This clonotype was detected a few times. This sequence joins TRBV20-1 and TRBJ2-7; 7 bases are a match to TRBD1. CDR3 length: 12 residues. The V and J ends lost 3 bases and 4 bases, in that order; junction bases with no gene match: 3. Germline values: CDR1 DFQATT, CDR2 SNEGSKA (reference sequence). The CDR3 DNA reads as TGCAGTGCTAGGGGGACAGCTTACGAGCAGTACTTC. Translating gives CSARGTAYEQYF.

This clonotype was observed a few times. This sequence joins TRBV6-5 and TRBJ1-6; possibly TRBD1 for D (5 bases). Germline V CDR1 and CDR2: MNHEY, SVGAGI. The CDR3 contains 14 residues. V was trimmed by 0 bases and J by 10 bases, leaving 10 bases between them. CDR3 region: CASSYSGGISPLHF. CDR3 coding DNA: TGTGCCAGCAGTTACTCTGGGGGGATCTCACCCCTCCACTTT.

At least ten counts were recorded for this clonotype. The V gene is TRBV5-6, the J gene TRBJ2-3, with a weak D call TRBD1 (5 bases). V lost 0 bases and J lost 0, with 8 bases in between. Germline loops: CDR1 SGHDT, CDR2 YYEEEE. This CDR3 comprises 15 residues. CDR3 amino acids: CASSLAGFSTDTQYF. The DNA of the CDR3 is TGTGCCAGCAGCTTGGCAGGGTTCAGCACAGATACGCAGTATTTT.

In its sample, this clonotype was seen a few times. Given the absence of the conserved phenylalanine or tryptophan at the CDR3 end, a read error is likely. The chain carries TRBV12-3 or TRBV12-4 and TRBJ2-7, with D tentatively TRBD2 (6 bases). This CDR3 is 12 amino acids long. V dropped 5 bases and J dropped 3 bases, with 8 bases sitting between them. The CDR3 is CASSGGGYEQYL. CDR3 DNA sequence: TGTGCCAGCAGTGGGGGAGGCTACGAGCAGTACCTC.

This clonotype was found many times. V is TRBV25-1 and J is TRBJ1-5; D remains unclear. The germline CDR1 and CDR2 sequences are MGHDK and SYGVNS. Trimming pared 4 bases from V and 5 bases from J, leaving 9 bases between. The CDR3 has 13 residues. The CDR3 DNA reads TGTGCCAGCAGTGGATGGGGAGATCAGCCCCAGCATTTT. Translating gives CASSGWGDQPQHF.

This clonotype was counted ten times or more. This sequence joins TRBV12-3 or TRBV12-4 and TRBJ1-5; no clear D. CDR3 size: 16 residues. V was cut by 7 bases and J by 5 bases, with 21 bases left in between. The CDR3, as DNA: TGTGCCAGCACCTCCGTTTGGCCAAATTCGGATCAGCCCCAGCATTTT. It specifies CASTSVWPNSDQPQHF.

This clonotype was detected only a few times. CDR3 in DNA: TGTGCCTGGAGTTCATCGGGGGGCAGGATCAATGAGCAGTTCTTC. This translates into CAWSSSGGRINEQFF. This rearrangement joins TRBV30 to TRBJ2-1, with D perhaps TRBD2 (7 bases). This CDR3 has 15 amino acids. With 2 bases removed from V and 6 bases from J, the gap between germline ends came to 17 bases. The germline V gene has CDR1 GTSNPN and CDR2 SVGIG (reference sequence).

The chain links TRBV24-1 to TRBJ1-5; D gene ambiguous. The CDR3 runs 13 residues. Trimming removed 4 bases at V and 7 bases at J, with 10 bases between. Germline loops: CDR1 KGHDR, CDR2 SFDVKD. The CDR3 is CATSDAAWQPQHF. The CDR3, as DNA: TGTGCCACCAGTGACGCCGCATGGCAGCCCCAGCATTTT.

This clonotype has ten or more counts. The chain recombines TRBV6-1 with TRBJ1-4, with D hard to call. Trimming stripped 4 bases from V and 0 bases from J, with 15 bases between. The CDR3 has 17 amino acids. Per germline, CDR1 MNHNS and CDR2 SASEGT. CDR3 coding DNA: TGTGCCAGCAGTGCATGGCCAGCCACTGCAACTAATGAAAAACTGTTTTTT. Translating gives CASSAWPATATNEKLFF.

Notes on this clonotype: A clone one base away is much larger, so this may be a read error. The chain couples TRBV30 to TRBJ2-5, with D possibly matching TRBD1 (5 bases). The CDR3 runs 13 residues. Germline CDR1 reads GTSNPN; CDR2 reads SVGIG (reference sequence). Trimming removed 1 base from V and 2 bases from J, with 8 bases in between. The CDR3 spells CAWSAGNQETQYF. The CDR3 bases are TGTGCCTGGAGTGCAGGGAATCAAGAGACCCAGTACTTC.

This clonotype was detected ten times or more. The chain joins TRBV4-3 to TRBJ2-1, with unresolved D. The CDR3 runs to 13 residues. Per the germline V gene, CDR1 is LGHNA and CDR2 is YSLEER. Trimming cost V 0 bases and J 8 bases, with 8 bases left between them. This CDR3 is CASSQDNGYEQFF. The CDR3 DNA reads as TGCGCCAGCAGCCAAGATAACGGGTATGAGCAGTTCTTC.

Worth noting for this clonotype: Possible read error: a much larger clone is one base away. This sequence joins TRBV4-1 and TRBJ1-1; TRBD1 matches at 7 bases. Trimming at V came to 8 bases and at J to 0 bases, leaving 9 bases not matched to a gene. This CDR3 region has 15 residues. Germline lookup yields CDR1 MGHRA and CDR2 YSYEKL. The DNA of the CDR3 is TGCGCCAGCGAAATTAGGGACAGTATGAACACTGAAGCTTTCTTT. Translating it yields CASEIRDSMNTEAFF.

This clonotype appeared a few times. The chain joins TRBV4-1 to TRBJ2-1, with 9 bases that match TRBD2. Trimming took 3 bases from V and 8 from J; bases not matched to a gene: 5. This CDR3 has 14 amino acids. CDR1 and CDR2 (germline): MGHRA, YSYEKL. CDR3 nucleotide sequence: TGCGCCAGCAGCCAGCGGACTAGCGATCATGAGCAGTTCTTC. This codes for CASSQRTSDHEQFF.